The text below deals with one TCR beta chain. The record originates from a study of blood T cell repertoires in COVID-19. Study-level information: T cells, B-cell-depleted T cells, or PBMCs supplied cDNA or gDNA.

The method was immunoSEQ multiplex PCR; TCRdb's version includes in-frame clones alone and lacks a portion of them. Of 310,000 or so clones in the sample, around 89% were seen once. CDR3 length: 14 amino acids. Germline V gene lookup returns CDR1 SGHRS and CDR2 YFSETQ. V shed 0 bases and J shed 4 bases, with 8 bases lying between them. This chain uses TRBV5-1 with TRBJ2-1; D unclear. The sequence was obtained from a young man who had recovered from COVID-19. Sequencing was performed on peripheral blood. The CDR3 nucleotides read TGCGCCAGCAGCTTGGGTGCAGTATACAATGAGCAGTTCTTC. Its protein product is CASSLGAVYNEQFF.